This is a list of T cell receptor beta chains from one sample in a study of T cell repertoires in cytomegalovirus infection. TCRdb used MiXCR to reprocess the reads, holding one entry per CDR3 protein. The sample lists around 530,000 distinct CDR3 sequences, approximately 26% occurring once. Sequenced material: PBMCs. These receptors were collected from a human donor in good health (CMV status not recorded). Some clones in this sample may be carry-over from other donors' samples. CDR3s leave out the opening cysteine and the closing phenylalanine or tryptophan. Each record gives: V gene, J gene, CDR3 protein.

>TRBV9|TRBJ2-7
ASSAPGISYEQY
>TRBV7-4|TRBJ2-5
ASSLVGRRETQETQY
>TRBV12-3/TRBV12-4|TRBJ2-7
ASSLAQGGIYEQY
>TRBV7-9|TRBJ2-1
ASSTRDSPNEQF
>TRBV7-2|TRBJ2-5
ASSLFGAQETQY
>TRBV2|TRBJ2-1
ASGGPREQF
>TRBV2|TRBJ2-1
ASQGLAGYNEQF
>TRBV30|TRBJ2-3
AWIINGVTDTQY
>TRBV7-2|TRBJ2-3
ASSLLVGTSGPDTQY
>TRBV11-2|TRBJ2-3
ASGRAKWDTQY
>TRBV6-1|TRBJ2-7
ASRAGTLTEQY
>TRBV7-2|TRBJ1-1
ASSLQGDTEAF
>TRBV6-1|TRBJ2-3
ASGPIINTQY
>TRBV12-3/TRBV12-4|TRBJ2-7
ASSAGGGERLEQY
>TRBV4-3|TRBJ2-7
ASSQDSTSGYEQY
>TRBV7-6|TRBJ2-5
ASSSGWEETQY